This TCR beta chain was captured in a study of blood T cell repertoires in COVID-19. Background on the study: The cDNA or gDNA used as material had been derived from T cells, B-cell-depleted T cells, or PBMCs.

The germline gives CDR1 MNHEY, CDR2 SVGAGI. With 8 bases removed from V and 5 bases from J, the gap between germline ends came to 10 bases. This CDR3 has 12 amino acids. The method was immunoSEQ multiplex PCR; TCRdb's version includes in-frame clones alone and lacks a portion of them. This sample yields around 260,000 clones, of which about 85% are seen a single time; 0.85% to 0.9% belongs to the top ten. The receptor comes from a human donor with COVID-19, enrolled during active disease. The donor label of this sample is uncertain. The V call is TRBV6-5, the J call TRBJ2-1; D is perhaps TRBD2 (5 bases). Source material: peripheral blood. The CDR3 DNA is TGTGCCAGCGGGAACGGGGACAATGAGCAGTTCTTC. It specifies CASGNGDNEQFF.